The rows below give T cell receptor beta chains drawn from one sample of a study of identical twins. TCRdb processed the 5' RACE reads anew with MiXCR; each CDR3 protein has one entry. There are some 710,000 distinct CDR3 sequences in the sample; around 6.1% occur only once, and roughly 2% lies in the top ten. Sequenced sample: naive T cells sorted from blood. Receptor source: a young man in good health. Both conserved end residues are part of each CDR3. D genes are given only for firm matches. Not all rows give a size; the values are once, few, many and, for expanded clones, a class.

>few|.|TRBJ2-6|TRBV2
TGTGCCAGCAGCATCAGGGGCTCGGGGTCTGGGGCCAACGTCCTGACTTTC
CASSIRGSGSGANVLTF
>.|.|TRBJ1-1|TRBV6-2/TRBV6-3
TGTGCCATTCGGACGGTGAGCACTGAAGCTTTCTTT
CAIRTVSTEAFF
>many|.|TRBJ2-5|TRBV5-1
TGCGCCACCGGTAATCCCGAGGAGACCCAGTACTTC
CATGNPEETQYF
>many|TRBD2|TRBJ2-3|TRBV5-1
TGCGCCAGCAGCCCCCTGGGACTAGCGGGAACAGATACGCAGTATTTT
CASSPLGLAGTDTQYF
>.|.|TRBJ1-5|TRBV20-1
TGCAGTGTAAGAGGGGCGGCAGGTTCAAATCAGCCCCAGCATTTT
CSVRGAAGSNQPQHF
>many|.|TRBJ2-3|TRBV29-1
TGCAGCGTTGAAATGTCTGGGGGTACGCAGTATTTT
CSVEMSGGTQYF
>few|TRBD2|TRBJ2-2|TRBV29-1
TGCAGCGTTGAGACCTTGACTAGCGGGAGGGCCGGGGAGCTGTTTTTT
CSVETLTSGRAGELFF
>.|.|TRBJ2-7|TRBV28
TGTGCCAGCAGCCGGGCCCAGGGAAGTGGGACCTACGAGCAGTACTTC
CASSRAQGSGTYEQYF
>.|.|TRBJ1-1|TRBV6-5
TGTGCCAGCAGTACAAGCTATGAAGCTTTCTTT
CASSTSYEAFF
>few|.|TRBJ2-5|TRBV6-5
TGTGCCAGCAGTTACGGCCTGCAAGAGACCCAGTACTTC
CASSYGLQETQYF
>many|.|TRBJ2-5|TRBV20-1
TGCAGTGCTAGTTTGGGGACCCAGTACTTC
CSASLGTQYF
>.|TRBD1|TRBJ2-4|TRBV11-3
TGTGCCAGCAGCTTAGGGGACAGGGGGATCATTCAGTACTTC
CASSLGDRGIIQYF
>few|TRBD1|TRBJ1-4|TRBV7-9
TGTGCCAGCAGCGACGGCAGGGGGAATGAAAAACTGTTTTTT
CASSDGRGNEKLFF
>many|TRBD2|TRBJ2-1|TRBV15
TGTGCCACCAGCAGAGATCCCCTAGCGGATTACAATGAGCAGTTCTTC
CATSRDPLADYNEQFF
>.|TRBD2|TRBJ2-7|TRBV7-8
TGTGCCAGCAGCCCGCCAACTAGCGGACGGAACCCATACGAGCAGTACTTC
CASSPPTSGRNPYEQYF
>.|.|TRBJ1-1|TRBV11-2
TGTGCCAGCACGGATGGGGGATTCACTGAAGCTTTCTTT
CASTDGGFTEAFF
>few|.|TRBJ1-4|TRBV6-1
TGTGCCAGCCGACTCATCCCTCCGGGACGGCTTAATGAAAAACTGTTTTTT
CASRLIPPGRLNEKLFF
>few|TRBD1|TRBJ2-7|TRBV6-2/TRBV6-3
TGTGCCAGCAGTTGGACAGGGGTGGCCGAGCAGTACTTC
CASSWTGVAEQYF
>few|TRBD2|TRBJ2-1|TRBV7-9
TGTGCCAGCAGCTTACTAGCGGGAGGGCTAGGTTACAATGAGCAGTTCTTC
CASSLLAGGLGYNEQFF
>.|.|TRBJ2-1|TRBV6-1
TGTGCCAGCTCTGAGAGGGGGTTCGATGAGCAGTTCTTC
CASSERGFDEQFF
>many|.|TRBJ2-5|TRBV7-9
TGTGCCAGCAGCTTAGTCGGGTTAAGGTACCAAGAGACCCAGTACTTC
CASSLVGLRYQETQYF
>.|TRBD1|TRBJ1-1|TRBV4-1
TGCGCCAGCAGCCAACCCGGGACAGGCGAAGCTTTCTTT
CASSQPGTGEAFF
>.|TRBD1|TRBJ2-3|TRBV27
TGTGCCAGCAGTTCAAGACAGGGGATGGGGACAGATACGCAGTATTTT
CASSSRQGMGTDTQYF
>.|.|TRBJ2-1|TRBV12-3/TRBV12-4
TGTGCCAGCAGTTTAGCGCGCAGGACCGAGCAGTTCTTC
CASSLARRTEQFF
>few|TRBD1|TRBJ1-1|TRBV13
TGTGCCAGCAGCTCTGACAGGGGGATCGATACTGAAGCTTTCTTT
CASSSDRGIDTEAFF
>few|.|TRBJ2-2|TRBV27
TGTGCCAGCAGAGGGCTCACCGGGGAGCTGTTTTTT
CASRGLTGELFF
>many|.|TRBJ1-1|TRBV6-1
TGTGCCAGCAGCCTGTCAGGGTTTAGGGAAGCTTTCTTT
CASSLSGFREAFF
>few|TRBD1|TRBJ1-1|TRBV5-1
TGCGCCAGCAGCTTGGCCGGGACAGTTGTGAACACTGAAGCTTTCTTT
CASSLAGTVVNTEAFF
>.|TRBD2|TRBJ2-1|TRBV7-9
TGTGCCAGCAGCAAGCCGGGACTAGCGGGTTACAATGAGCAGTTCTTC
CASSKPGLAGYNEQFF
>.|.|TRBJ2-3|TRBV12-3/TRBV12-4
TGTGCCAGCGGTCATCCAGATACGCAGTATTTT
CASGHPDTQYF
>few|TRBD2|TRBJ2-3|TRBV12-3/TRBV12-4
TGTGCCAGCAGAGATAGCGGGAAACGCGATACGCAGTATTTT
CASRDSGKRDTQYF
>few|.|TRBJ2-1|TRBV3-1
TGTGCCAGCAGCCAAGATATCGGGACACCGCAGTTCTTC
CASSQDIGTPQFF
>many|.|TRBJ2-3|TRBV6-1
TGTGCCACTGGCGGGCCCAGCACAGATACGCAGTATTTT
CATGGPSTDTQYF
>many|.|TRBJ2-3|TRBV12-3/TRBV12-4
TGTGCCAGCAGCCCCGACGTCAGCACAGATACGCAGTATTTT
CASSPDVSTDTQYF
>few|.|TRBJ2-2|TRBV5-1
TGCGCCAGCAGAGTCTACCGCGAGGAGCTGTTTTTT
CASRVYREELFF
>.|TRBD2|TRBJ2-3|TRBV3-1
TGTGCCAGCAGCCAAGGACTAGCGGGAGGCCCAGATACGCAGTATTTT
CASSQGLAGGPDTQYF
>many|.|TRBJ2-1|TRBV3-1
TGTGCCAGCAGCCAAGTGGGACTTTGGCGTAACTCCTACAATGAGCAGTTCTTC
CASSQVGLWRNSYNEQFF
>many|TRBD2|TRBJ2-1|TRBV3-1
TGTGCCAGCAGCCAAGGACTAGCGGGAGCCGAGCAGTTCTTC
CASSQGLAGAEQFF
>many|TRBD2|TRBJ2-6|TRBV6-5
TGTGCCAGCAGTTACGTCGGGACGGGAGGCTCTGGGGCCAACGTCCTGACTTTC
CASSYVGTGGSGANVLTF
>many|.|TRBJ2-1|TRBV6-2/TRBV6-3
TGTGCCAGCAGTTACCTACGAAAAGACAGAACGCAGTTCTTC
CASSYLRKDRTQFF
>many|.|TRBJ2-4|TRBV20-1
TGCAGTGAAACAAGGCTTATCCTAGCCAAAAACATTCAGTACTTC
CSETRLILAKNIQYF
>many|.|TRBJ2-7|TRBV7-9
TGTGCCAGCAGACGGGGCTCCTACGAGCAGTACTTC
CASRRGSYEQYF
>few|TRBD1|TRBJ1-6|TRBV5-1
TGCGCCAGCAGCTTAGCCGGACAGGAGTATTCACCCCTCCACTTT
CASSLAGQEYSPLHF
>few|TRBD1|TRBJ2-5|TRBV2
TGTGCCAGCAGTGACCTGGACAGGGGGCTTAAAGAGACCCAGTACTTC
CASSDLDRGLKETQYF
>.|TRBD2|TRBJ2-1|TRBV11-1
TGTGCCAGCAGCCCCGGGACTAGCGCCCTGAGCTCCTACAATGAGCAGTTCTTC
CASSPGTSALSSYNEQFF
>.|.|TRBJ1-1|TRBV6-2/TRBV6-3
TGTGCCAGCAGTTACTCGGGGGGCGCGAACACTGAAGCTTTCTTT
CASSYSGGANTEAFF
>few|.|TRBJ1-6|TRBV2
TGTGCCAGCACGCCCATAAGGAGCTCCTATAATTCACCCCTCCACTTT
CASTPIRSSYNSPLHF
>.|TRBD1|TRBJ2-1|TRBV7-9
TGTGCCAGCAGCTTAGGACAGGGGGGAACCGACAATGAGCAGTTCTTC
CASSLGQGGTDNEQFF
>few|TRBD2|TRBJ2-1|TRBV20-1
TGCAGTGCTAGAGTCACTATAAAGCGGGAGGGCCTATACAATGAGCAGTTCTTC
CSARVTIKREGLYNEQFF
>many|.|TRBJ2-1|TRBV5-6
TGTGCCAGCAGTTTACAGGGCCCCTCCTACAATGAGCAGTTCTTC
CASSLQGPSYNEQFF
>many|.|TRBJ2-1|TRBV4-1
TGCGCCAGCAGCCAAGTAGTAGCAGGCAATGAGCAGTTCTTC
CASSQVVAGNEQFF
>many|.|TRBJ1-6|TRBV20-1
TGCAGTGCTAGAGACAGGGTTAAAGGGAATTCACCCCTCCACTTT
CSARDRVKGNSPLHF
>many|.|TRBJ2-7|TRBV28
TGTGCCAGCAGTTTAGAGGGGTTTAGCTCCTACGAGCAGTACTTC
CASSLEGFSSYEQYF
>.|.|TRBJ2-2|TRBV7-9
TGTGCCAGCAAAGTAGGAGTCACCGGGGAGCTGTTTTTT
CASKVGVTGELFF
>many|TRBD1|TRBJ1-1|TRBV10-3
TGTGCCATCAGATACGGACAGGGTACGGGCACTGAAGCTTTCTTT
CAIRYGQGTGTEAFF
>many|TRBD1|TRBJ2-3|TRBV12-3/TRBV12-4
TGTGCCAGCAGCCCGACCACAGGGGGGTTAAGGCAGTATTTT
CASSPTTGGLRQYF
>.|TRBD2|TRBJ2-1|TRBV4-1
TGCGCCAGCAGCCAACCGACTAGCGGGAGTTTCGATGAGCAGTTCTTC
CASSQPTSGSFDEQFF
>few|.|TRBJ2-2|TRBV20-1
TGCAGTGCTAGTTATCTCGGGGAGCTGTTTTTT
CSASYLGELFF
>few|TRBD2|TRBJ2-1|TRBV3-1
TGTGCCAGCAGCCATCCCGGGGGGGCGGGTTTCTACAATGAGCAGTTCTTC
CASSHPGGAGFYNEQFF